This T cell receptor (beta chain) originates from a study of OX40 agonist ivuxolimab in advanced cancers. Whole-study findings and limits: Among the nonresponders, some also had low normalized T-cell clonal expansion.

V was pared by 6 bases and J by 6 bases, with 12 bases between. CDR3 length equals 12 residues. Per germline, CDR1 MNHEY and CDR2 SVGAGI. This clone was detected only once. Its cognate antigen is unknown. Repertoires were generated with immunoSEQ multiplex PCR, while TCRdb's copy carries only in-frame clones and drops some. This table holds about 66,000 clones, about 77% found once. The origin of this receptor is an adult with an advanced solid tumor such as melanoma, head and neck, liver or kidney cancer. V gene TRBV6-5 combines with J gene TRBJ2-7, with no clear D. Sequenced material: CD4+ or CD8+ T cells sorted from blood, taken in a trial of the OX40 agonist ivuxolimab. The CDR3 DNA is TGTGCCAGCAGATTCTCGGCCGGCGAGCAGTACTTC. It yields the protein CASRFSAGEQYF.